This T cell receptor beta chain was found in a study of T cell responses to AZD1222 COVID-19 vaccine. This CDR3 region has 13 residues. Per the germline V gene, CDR1 is SGHTA and CDR2 is FQGTGA. The germline V and J ends were trimmed by 1 base and 10 bases, with 13 bases remaining between them. Study outcomes and limitations: Spike-specific TCR depth and breadth grew after two AZD1222 doses. Recipients of AZD1222 seropositive at baseline numbered only 5 or 6. Repertoire samples came only from after the peak T cell response.

Measured with immunoSEQ multiplex PCR; TCRdb has only the in-frame clones, and not every one. The data contain more than 150,000 clones, around 90% of them singletons. Whether given at about 4 or about 12 weeks, second doses were pooled. A word on this clone: Its target is unknown.

The clonotype comes from an adult who received the AZD1222 COVID-19 vaccine. V is TRBV7-3 and J is TRBJ1-1, with D perhaps TRBD1 (6 bases). This specimen was peripheral blood, taken 28 days after the second AZD1222 dose. CDR3 coding DNA: TGTGCCAGCAGCTTAAGAGCCGGGGGCAGAGCTTTCTTT. This gives the protein CASSLRAGGRAFF.